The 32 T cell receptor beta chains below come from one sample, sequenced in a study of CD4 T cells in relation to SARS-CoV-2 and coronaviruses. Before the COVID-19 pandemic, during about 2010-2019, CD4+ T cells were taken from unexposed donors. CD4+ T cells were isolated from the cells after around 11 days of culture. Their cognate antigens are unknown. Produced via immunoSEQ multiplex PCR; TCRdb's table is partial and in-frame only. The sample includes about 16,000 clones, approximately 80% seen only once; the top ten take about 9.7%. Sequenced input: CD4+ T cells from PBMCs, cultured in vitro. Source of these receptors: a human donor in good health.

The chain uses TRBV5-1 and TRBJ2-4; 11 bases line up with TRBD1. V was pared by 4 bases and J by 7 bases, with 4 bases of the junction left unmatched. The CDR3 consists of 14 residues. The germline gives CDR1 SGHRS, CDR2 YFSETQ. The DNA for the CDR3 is TGCGCCAGCAGCGTCGGGACAGGGGGGAACATTCAGTACTTC. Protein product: CASSVGTGGNIQYF.

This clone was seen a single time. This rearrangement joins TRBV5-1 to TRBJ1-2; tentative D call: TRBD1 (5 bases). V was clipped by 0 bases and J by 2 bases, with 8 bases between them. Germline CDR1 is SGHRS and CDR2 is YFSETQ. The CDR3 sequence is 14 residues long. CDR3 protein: CASSLGAGNYGYTF. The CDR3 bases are TGCGCCAGCAGCTTGGGGGCAGGGAACTATGGCTACACCTTC.

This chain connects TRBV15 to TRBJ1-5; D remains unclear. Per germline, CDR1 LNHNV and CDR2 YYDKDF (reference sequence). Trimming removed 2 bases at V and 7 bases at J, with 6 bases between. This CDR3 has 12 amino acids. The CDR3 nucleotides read TGTGCCACCAGCAGACCCGGACAGCCCCAGCATTTT. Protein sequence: CATSRPGQPQHF.

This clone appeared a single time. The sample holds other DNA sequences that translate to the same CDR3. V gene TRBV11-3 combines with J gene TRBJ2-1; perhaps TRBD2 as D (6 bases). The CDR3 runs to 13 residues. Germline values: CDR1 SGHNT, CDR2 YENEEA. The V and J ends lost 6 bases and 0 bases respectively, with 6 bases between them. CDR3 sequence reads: CASSSGSYNEQFF. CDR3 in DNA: TGTGCCAGCAGTAGCGGCTCCTACAATGAGCAGTTCTTC.

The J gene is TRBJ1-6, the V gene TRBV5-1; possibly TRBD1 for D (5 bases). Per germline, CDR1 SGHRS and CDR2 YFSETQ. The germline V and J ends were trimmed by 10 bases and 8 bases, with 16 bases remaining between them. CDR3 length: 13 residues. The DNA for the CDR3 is TGCGCCTCCAGAGTGGGGGGGGATTCACCCCTCCACTTT. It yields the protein CASRVGGDSPLHF.

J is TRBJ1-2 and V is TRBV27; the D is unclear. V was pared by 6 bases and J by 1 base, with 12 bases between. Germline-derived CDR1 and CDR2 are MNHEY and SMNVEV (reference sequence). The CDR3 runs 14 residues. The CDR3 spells CASRNNRNNYGYTF. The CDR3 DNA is TGTGCCAGCAGAAACAACAGAAATAACTATGGCTACACCTTC.

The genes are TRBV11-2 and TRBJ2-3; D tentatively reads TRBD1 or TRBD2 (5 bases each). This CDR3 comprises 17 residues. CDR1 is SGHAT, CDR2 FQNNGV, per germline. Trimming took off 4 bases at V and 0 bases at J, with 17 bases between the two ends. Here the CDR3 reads CASSSRRGAGSTDTQYF. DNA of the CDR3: TGTGCCAGCAGCTCTCGACGAGGGGCCGGTAGCACAGATACGCAGTATTTT.

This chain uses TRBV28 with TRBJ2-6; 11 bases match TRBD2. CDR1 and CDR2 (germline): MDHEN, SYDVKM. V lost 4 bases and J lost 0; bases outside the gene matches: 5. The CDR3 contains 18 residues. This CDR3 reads CASSWELAGDSGANVLTF. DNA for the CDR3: TGTGCCAGCAGTTGGGAACTAGCGGGGGACTCTGGGGCCAACGTCCTGACTTTC.

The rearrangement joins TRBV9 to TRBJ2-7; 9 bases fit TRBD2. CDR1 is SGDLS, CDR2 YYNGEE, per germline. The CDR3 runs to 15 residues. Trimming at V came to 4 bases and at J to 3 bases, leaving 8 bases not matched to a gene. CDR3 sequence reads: CASSPVAGADYEQYF. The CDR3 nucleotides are TGTGCCAGCAGCCCGGTAGCGGGAGCAGACTACGAGCAGTACTTC.

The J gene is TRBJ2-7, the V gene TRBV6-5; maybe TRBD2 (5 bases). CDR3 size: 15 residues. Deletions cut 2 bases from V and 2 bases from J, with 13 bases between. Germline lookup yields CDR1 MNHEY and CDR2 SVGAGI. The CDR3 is CASSYGSGGTYEQYF. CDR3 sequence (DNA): TGTGCCAGCAGTTACGGGAGCGGTGGAACCTACGAGCAGTACTTC.

In DNA, the CDR3 is TGTGGGGAGGGCGGCCCAGATACGCAGTATTTT. Its translation: CGEGGPDTQYF. The V gene is TRBV2, the J gene TRBJ2-3; 7 bases are shared with TRBD2. This CDR3 region has 11 residues. Germline lookup yields CDR1 SNHLY and CDR2 FYNNEI.

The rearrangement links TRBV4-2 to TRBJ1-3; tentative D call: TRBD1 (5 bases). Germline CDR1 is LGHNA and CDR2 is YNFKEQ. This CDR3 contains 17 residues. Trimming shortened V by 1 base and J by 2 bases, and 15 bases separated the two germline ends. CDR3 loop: CASSQVQRVGPGNTIYF. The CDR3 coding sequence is TGTGCCAGCAGCCAAGTACAACGGGTGGGGCCTGGAAACACCATATATTTT.

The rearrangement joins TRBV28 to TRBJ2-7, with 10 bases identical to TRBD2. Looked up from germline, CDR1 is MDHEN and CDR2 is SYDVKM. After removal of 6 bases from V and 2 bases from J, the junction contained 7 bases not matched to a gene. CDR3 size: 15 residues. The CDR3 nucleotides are TGTGCCAGCAGCCCCGGACTAGCGGTGACCTACGAGCAGTACTTC. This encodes CASSPGLAVTYEQYF. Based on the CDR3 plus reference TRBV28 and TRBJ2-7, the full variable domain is DVKVTQSSRYLVKRTGEKVFLECVQDMDHENMFWYRQDPGLGLRLIYFSYDVKMKEKGDIPEGYSVSREKKERFSLILESASTNQTSMYLCASSPGLAVTYEQYFGPGTRLTVT.

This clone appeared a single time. CDR3 residues: CSASGQGNSPLHF. The CDR3 nucleotides read TGCAGTGCTAGTGGGCAGGGGAATTCACCCCTCCACTTT. The chain joins TRBV20-1 to TRBJ1-6; a possible D gene is TRBD1 (6 bases). The ends were cut back, 3 bases at V and 7 bases at J, with 10 bases in the middle. Germline values: CDR1 DFQATT, CDR2 SNEGSKA (reference sequence). The CDR3 spans 13 residues.

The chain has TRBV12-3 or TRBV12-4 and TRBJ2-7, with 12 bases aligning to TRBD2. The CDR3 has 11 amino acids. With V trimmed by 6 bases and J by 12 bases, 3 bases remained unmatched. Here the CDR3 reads CASSQTSGRYF. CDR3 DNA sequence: TGTGCCAGCAGCCAGACTAGCGGGAGGTACTTC.

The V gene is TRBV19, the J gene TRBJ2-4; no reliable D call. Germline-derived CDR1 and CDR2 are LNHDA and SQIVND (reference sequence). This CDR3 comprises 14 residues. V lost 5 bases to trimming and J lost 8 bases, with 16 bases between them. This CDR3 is CASSDQVPRYIQYF. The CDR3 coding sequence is TGTGCCAGTAGTGACCAGGTCCCCAGGTACATTCAGTACTTC. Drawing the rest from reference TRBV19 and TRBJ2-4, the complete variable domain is DGGITQSPKYLFRKEGQNVTLSCEQNLNHDAMYWYRQDPGQGLRLIYYSQIVNDFQKGDIAEGYSVSREKKESFPLTVTSAQKNPTAFYLCASSDQVPRYIQYFGAGTRLSVL.

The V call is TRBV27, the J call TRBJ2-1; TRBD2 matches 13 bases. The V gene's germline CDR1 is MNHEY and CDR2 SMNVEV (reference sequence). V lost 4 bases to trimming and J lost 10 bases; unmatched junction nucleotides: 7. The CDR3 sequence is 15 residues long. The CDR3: CASSSWTSGSGEQFF. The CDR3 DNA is TGTGCCAGCAGTTCCTGGACTAGCGGGAGCGGGGAGCAGTTCTTC.

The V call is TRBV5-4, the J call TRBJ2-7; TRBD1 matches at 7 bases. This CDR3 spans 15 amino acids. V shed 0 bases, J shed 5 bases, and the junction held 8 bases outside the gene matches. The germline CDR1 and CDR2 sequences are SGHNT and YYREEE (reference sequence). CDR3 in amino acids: CASSLEGALRHEQYF. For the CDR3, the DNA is TGTGCCAGCAGCTTGGAGGGGGCCCTGAGGCACGAGCAGTACTTC.

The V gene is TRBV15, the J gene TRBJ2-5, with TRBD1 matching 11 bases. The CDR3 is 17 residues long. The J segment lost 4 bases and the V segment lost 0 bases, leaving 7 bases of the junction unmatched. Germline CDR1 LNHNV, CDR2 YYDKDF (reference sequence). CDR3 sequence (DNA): TGTGCCACCAGCAGAGATCCTGGACAGGGGGCAGGAGAGACCCAGTACTTC. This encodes CATSRDPGQGAGETQYF.

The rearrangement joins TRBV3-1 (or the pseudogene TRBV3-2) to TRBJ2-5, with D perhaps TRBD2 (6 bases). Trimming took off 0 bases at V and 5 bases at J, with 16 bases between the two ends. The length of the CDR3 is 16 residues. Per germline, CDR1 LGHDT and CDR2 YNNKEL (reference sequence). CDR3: CASSQDLRLGGETQYF. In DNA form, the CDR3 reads TGTGCCAGCAGCCAAGATCTAAGACTAGGCGGCGAGACCCAGTACTTC.

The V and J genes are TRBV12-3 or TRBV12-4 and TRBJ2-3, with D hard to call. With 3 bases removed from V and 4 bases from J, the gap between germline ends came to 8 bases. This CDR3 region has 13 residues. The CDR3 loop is CASSLQGADTQYF. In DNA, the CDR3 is TGTGCCAGCAGTTTGCAAGGAGCAGATACGCAGTATTTT.

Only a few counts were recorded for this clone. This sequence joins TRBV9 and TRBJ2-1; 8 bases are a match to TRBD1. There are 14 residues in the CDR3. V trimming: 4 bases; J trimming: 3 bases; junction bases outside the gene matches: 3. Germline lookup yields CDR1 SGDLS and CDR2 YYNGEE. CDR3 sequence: CASSFGTGYNEQFF. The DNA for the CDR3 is TGTGCCAGCAGCTTCGGGACAGGCTACAATGAGCAGTTCTTC.

This CDR3 reads CASSLGQGGGELFF. The CDR3 region has the DNA TGTGCCAGCAGTTTGGGACAGGGCGGGGGGGAGCTGTTTTTT. The rearrangement joins TRBV28 to TRBJ2-2, with 9 bases identical to TRBD1. Germline CDR1 is MDHEN and CDR2 is SYDVKM. This CDR3 is 14 amino acids long. Trimming at V came to 3 bases and at J to 8 bases, leaving 4 bases not matched to a gene.

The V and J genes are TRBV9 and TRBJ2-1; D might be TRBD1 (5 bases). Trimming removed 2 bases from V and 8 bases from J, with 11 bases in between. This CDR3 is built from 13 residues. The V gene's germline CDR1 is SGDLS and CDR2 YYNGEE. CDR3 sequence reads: CASSVPGKDEQFF. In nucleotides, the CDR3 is TGTGCCAGCAGCGTGCCAGGGAAGGATGAGCAGTTCTTC.

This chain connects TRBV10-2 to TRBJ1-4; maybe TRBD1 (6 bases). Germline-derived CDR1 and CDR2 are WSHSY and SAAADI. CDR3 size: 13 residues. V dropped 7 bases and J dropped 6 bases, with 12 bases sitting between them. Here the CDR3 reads CASTGAGYEKLFF. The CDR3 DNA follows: TGCGCCAGCACGGGGGCAGGATATGAAAAACTGTTTTTT.

For the CDR3, the DNA is TGTGCCAGCAGTTTCGGACTAGCGGGAGAGGGCTACGAGCAGTACTTC. Its translation: CASSFGLAGEGYEQYF. The J gene is TRBJ2-7, the V gene TRBV6-2 or TRBV6-3, with 13 nucleotides matching TRBD2. The CDR3 is 16 amino acids. Germline V lookup: CDR1 MNHEY, CDR2 SVGEGT. Trimming removed 4 bases from V and 3 bases from J; junction bases left unmatched: 6.

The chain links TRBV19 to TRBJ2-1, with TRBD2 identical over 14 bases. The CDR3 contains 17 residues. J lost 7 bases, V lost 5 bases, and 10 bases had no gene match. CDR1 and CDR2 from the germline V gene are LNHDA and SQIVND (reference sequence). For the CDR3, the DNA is TGTGCCAGTAGTGTGGCGCACGGGACTAGCGGGAGAAATGAGCAGTTCTTC. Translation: CASSVAHGTSGRNEQFF.

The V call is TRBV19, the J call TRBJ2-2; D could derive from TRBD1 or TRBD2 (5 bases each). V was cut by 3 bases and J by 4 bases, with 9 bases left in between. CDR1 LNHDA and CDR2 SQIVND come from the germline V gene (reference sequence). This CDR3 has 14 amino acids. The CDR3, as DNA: TGTGCCAGTAGTATCTCGGGGCTCACCGGGGAGCTGTTTTTT. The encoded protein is CASSISGLTGELFF.

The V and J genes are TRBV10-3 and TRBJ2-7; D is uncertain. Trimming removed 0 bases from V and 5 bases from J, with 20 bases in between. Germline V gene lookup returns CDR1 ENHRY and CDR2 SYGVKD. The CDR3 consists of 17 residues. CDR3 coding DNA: TGTGCCATCAGTGAGTCGAATCTGGGCAGAGAGCGAGACGAGCAGTACTTC. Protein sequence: CAISESNLGRERDEQYF.

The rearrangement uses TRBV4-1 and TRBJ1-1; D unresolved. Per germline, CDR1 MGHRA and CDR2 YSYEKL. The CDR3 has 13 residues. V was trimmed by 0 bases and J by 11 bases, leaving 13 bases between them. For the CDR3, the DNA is TGCGCCAGCAGCCAAGATAGCGGGGTGTGGGCTTTCTTT. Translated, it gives CASSQDSGVWAFF.

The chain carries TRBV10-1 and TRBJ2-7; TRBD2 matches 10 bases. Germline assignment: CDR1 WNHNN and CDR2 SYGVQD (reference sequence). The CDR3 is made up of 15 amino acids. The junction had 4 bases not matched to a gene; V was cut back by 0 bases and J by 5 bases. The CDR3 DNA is TGCGCCAGCAGTGAGTCGTCTAGCGGGAGTAACGAGCAGTACTTC. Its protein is CASSESSSGSNEQYF.

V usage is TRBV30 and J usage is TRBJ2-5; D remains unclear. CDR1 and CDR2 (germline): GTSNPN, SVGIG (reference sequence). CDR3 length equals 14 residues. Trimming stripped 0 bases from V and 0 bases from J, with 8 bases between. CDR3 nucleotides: TGTGCCTGGAGTGTTTGGTGGAACCAAGAGACCCAGTACTTC. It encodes CAWSVWWNQETQYF.